This T cell receptor (beta chain) appears in the sequencing data of a study of blood T cell repertoires in COVID-19. CDR1 and CDR2 (germline): SGHNT, YYREEE (reference sequence). V was clipped by 0 bases and J by 2 bases, with 12 bases between them. The CDR3 runs to 16 residues. The protocol was immunoSEQ multiplex PCR, while the TCRdb copy is restricted to in-frame clones and leaves out a portion. The sample holds hundreds of thousands of clones; 91% are singletons and the top ten take around 3.3%. This clone was seen once. Sequencing used peripheral blood. The genes are TRBV5-4 and TRBJ2-1; possibly TRBD2 for D (5 bases). The receptor was isolated from a woman between 18 and 29 years old who had recovered from COVID-19. The CDR3 DNA is TGTGCCAGCAGCTTGGGAGCTGTCGGGGCCTACAATGAGCAGTTCTTC. Translated: CASSLGAVGAYNEQFF.